The following is a T cell receptor (beta chain) sequence with its context. The sample is drawn from a study of blood T cell repertoires in COVID-19. Study background: PBMCs, B-cell-depleted T cells, or T cells provided the cDNA or gDNA that made up the material.

The CDR3 runs to 15 residues. Germline loops: CDR1 MNHEY, CDR2 SVGEGT. Trimming cost V 5 bases and J 8 bases; bases outside gene matches: 10. TCRdb keeps only in-frame clones here, not all; method: immunoSEQ multiplex PCR. The sample consists of fewer than 150,000 clones, around 77% of them appearing once. The rearrangement uses TRBV6-2 or TRBV6-3 and TRBJ2-1; 9 bases map to TRBD2. The sample was peripheral blood. The receptor comes from a human donor in a cohort sampled during active COVID-19. The CDR3 bases are TGTGCCAGCAGTAGGGCGGGGGGGCTTAAGGATGAGCAGTTCTTC. As protein: CASSRAGGLKDEQFF.